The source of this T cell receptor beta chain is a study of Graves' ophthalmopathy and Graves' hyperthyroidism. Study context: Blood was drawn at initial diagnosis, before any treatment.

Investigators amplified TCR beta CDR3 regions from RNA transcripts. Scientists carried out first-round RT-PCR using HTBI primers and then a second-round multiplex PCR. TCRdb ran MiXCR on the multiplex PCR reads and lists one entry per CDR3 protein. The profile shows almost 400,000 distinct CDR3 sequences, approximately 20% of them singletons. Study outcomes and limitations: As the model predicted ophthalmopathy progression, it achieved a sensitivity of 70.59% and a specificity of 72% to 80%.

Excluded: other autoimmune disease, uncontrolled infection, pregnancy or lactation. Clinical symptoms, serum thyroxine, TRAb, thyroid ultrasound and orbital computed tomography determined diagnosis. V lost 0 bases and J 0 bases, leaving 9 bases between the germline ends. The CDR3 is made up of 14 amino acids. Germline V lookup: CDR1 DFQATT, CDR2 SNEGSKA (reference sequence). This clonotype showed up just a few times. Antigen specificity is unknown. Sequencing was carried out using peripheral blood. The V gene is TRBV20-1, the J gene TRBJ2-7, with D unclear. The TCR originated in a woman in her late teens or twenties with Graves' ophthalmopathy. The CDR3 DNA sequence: TGCAGTGCTAGAGATGTCAGAAACTCCTACGAGCAGTACTTC. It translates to CSARDVRNSYEQYF.